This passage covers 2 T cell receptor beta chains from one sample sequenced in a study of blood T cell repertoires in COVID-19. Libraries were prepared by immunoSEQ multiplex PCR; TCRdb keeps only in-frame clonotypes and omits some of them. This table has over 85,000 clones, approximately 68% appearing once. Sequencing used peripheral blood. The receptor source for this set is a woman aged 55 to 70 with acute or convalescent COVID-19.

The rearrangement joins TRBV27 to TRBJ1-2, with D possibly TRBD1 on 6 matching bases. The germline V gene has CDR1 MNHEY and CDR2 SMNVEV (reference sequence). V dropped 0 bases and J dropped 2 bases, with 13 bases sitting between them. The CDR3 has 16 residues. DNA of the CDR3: TGTGCCAGCAGTTTATCGACGGGACACTTGAACTATGGCTACACCTTC. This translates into CASSLSTGHLNYGYTF.

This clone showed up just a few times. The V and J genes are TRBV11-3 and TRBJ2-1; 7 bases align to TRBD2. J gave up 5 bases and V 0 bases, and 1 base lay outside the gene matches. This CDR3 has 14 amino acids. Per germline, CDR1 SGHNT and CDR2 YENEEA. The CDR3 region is CASSLESGNNEQFF. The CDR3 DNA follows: TGTGCCAGCAGCTTAGAAAGCGGGAACAATGAGCAGTTCTTC.